The present T cell receptor (beta chain) was sequenced within a study of T cell repertoires in cytomegalovirus infection. Study overall: Indicated by public TCR beta signatures were CMV infection and matching HLA type. The study's findings and limits: HLA-C-restricted CMV clonotypes gave the most frequent clonotype in two of eight donors. Frequencies of public TCR beta families were cumulated, and this identified carriers of CMV plus the relevant HLA.

MiXCR was run by TCRdb on the reads, yielding one entry per CDR3 protein. The sample has some 390,000 distinct CDR3 sequences; around a sixth are singletons. This clonotype has a handful of counts. The antigen is undetermined. The sequenced sample was PBMCs. The receptor's source is a human donor in good health (CMV status not recorded). Some clones in this sample may be carry-over from other donors' samples.

CDR3 loop: CASSPPRDTEAFF. CDR3 nucleotides: TGTGCCAGCAGTCCCCCGAGGGACACTGAAGCTTTCTTT. The genes are TRBV6-6 and TRBJ1-1; D uncertain. The germline CDR1 and CDR2 sequences are MNHNY and SVGAGI (reference sequence). Trimming removed 5 bases from V and 3 bases from J, with 10 bases in between. This CDR3 region has 13 residues.